This note documents a single T cell receptor beta chain sequence. The data derive from a study of blood T cells in healthy people across ages. Trimming stripped 0 bases from V and 7 bases from J, with 12 bases between. There are 14 residues in the CDR3. The germline gives CDR1 SGHRS, CDR2 YFSETQ. The second PCR ran roughly 6 to 11 cycles with a sample-barcoded 5' primer and J-beta primers. TCRdb re-called the 5' RACE reads through MiXCR, storing one row per CDR3 protein. The table has approximately 1.5 million distinct CDR3 sequences, under 55% seen once; the top ten hold about 3.8%. The sample consisted of blood. The clonotype was recovered from a woman aged 18-29 years in good health. The chain couples TRBV5-1 to TRBJ2-3; no clear D gene. The CDR3 nucleotides are TGCGCCAGCAGCTTGGACCCTAGTTCTCATACGCAGTATTTT. Translating gives CASSLDPSSHTQYF.